The 17 T cell receptor beta chains given below trace back to one sample, sequenced in a study of T cells in localized non-small cell lung cancer. Clones were read by immunoSEQ multiplex PCR, and TCRdb kept only the in-frame ones, dropping some. The data show about 77,000 clones, 85% to 90% seen once. The starting material was peripheral blood, obtained before any cancer treatment. The receptor set was obtained from a woman aged 40 to 75 with stage I squamous cell lung carcinoma.

This chain connects TRBV7-9 to TRBJ2-7, with 9 bases fitting TRBD2. Germline CDR1 and CDR2: SEHNR and FQNEAQ (reference sequence). V was pared by 5 bases and J by 0 bases, with 8 bases of the junction left unmatched. This CDR3 comprises 16 residues. DNA for the CDR3: TGTGCCAGCAGCCTATTTAGCGGGGGAACCTCCTACGAGCAGTACTTC. Its translation: CASSLFSGGTSYEQYF.

The chain has TRBV30 and TRBJ2-1; D is uncertain. This CDR3 is 12 amino acids long. V was clipped by 3 bases and J by 0 bases, with 3 bases between them. Germline lookup yields CDR1 GTSNPN and CDR2 SVGIG (reference sequence). The CDR3 DNA sequence: TGTGCCTGGAGCCCCTCCTACAATGAGCAGTTCTTC. It encodes CAWSPSYNEQFF.

This chain uses TRBV7-3 with TRBJ2-1, with a tentative D call TRBD2 (5 bases). This CDR3 comprises 14 residues. Trimming stripped 3 bases from V and 3 bases from J, with 9 bases between. Germline-derived CDR1 and CDR2 are SGHTA and FQGTGA. CDR3 nucleotide sequence: TGTGCCAGCAGCTTGGACTCCAACTACAATGAGCAGTTCTTC. Protein sequence: CASSLDSNYNEQFF. Supplemented by reference TRBV7-3 and TRBJ2-1, the full variable domain reads GAGVSQTPSNKVTEKGKYVELRCDPISGHTALYWYRQSLGQGPEFLIYFQGTGAADDSGLPNDRFFAVRPEGSVSTLKIQRTERGDSAVYLCASSLDSNYNEQFFGPGTRLTVL.

This sequence joins TRBV11-2 and TRBJ2-3; D ambiguous. The V and J ends lost 5 bases and 3 bases respectively, with 21 bases between them. The CDR3 is made up of 17 amino acids. From germline, CDR1 is SGHAT and CDR2 FQNNGV. The CDR3 sequence is CASSHSYLMAATDTQYF. As DNA, the CDR3 is TGTGCCAGCAGCCATTCGTACTTGATGGCAGCTACAGATACGCAGTATTTT.

V and J are TRBV7-9 and TRBJ1-6, with 10 bases that match TRBD1. The ends lost 1 base at V and 11 bases at J; junction bases unmatched: 8. In germline, CDR1 is SEHNR, CDR2 FQNEAQ (reference sequence). The CDR3 is 16 amino acids. CDR3 sequence reads: CASSLGGQGRGAPLHF. The DNA of the CDR3 is TGTGCCAGCAGCTTAGGGGGACAGGGGAGAGGTGCACCCCTCCACTTT.

J is TRBJ1-6 and V is TRBV11-1; no reliable D call. CDR1 and CDR2 from the germline V gene are SGHAT and FQDESV (reference sequence). The V gene lost 5 bases and the J gene lost 6 bases, with 8 bases spanning the gap. This CDR3 contains 13 residues. Written as DNA, the CDR3 is TGTGCCAGCAGCCCGCGCAGTAATTCACCCCTCCACTTT. It encodes CASSPRSNSPLHF.

The chain is built from TRBV11-3 and TRBJ2-5, with D maybe TRBD2 (5 bases). The germline V gene encodes CDR1 SGHNT and CDR2 YENEEA. This CDR3 contains 15 residues. V was pared by 5 bases and J by 5 bases, with 18 bases between. In DNA form, the CDR3 reads TGTGCCAGCAGCGTAGGCCCTACTAGAGGGGAGACCCAGTACTTC. Translating gives CASSVGPTRGETQYF.

The CDR3, as DNA: TGTGCCAGCAGCCCAGGGACAGGGCCCTACGAGCAGTACTTC. Translated, it gives CASSPGTGPYEQYF. This chain joins TRBV7-3 and TRBJ2-7; 9 positions agree with TRBD1. J was trimmed by 2 bases and V by 5 bases; bases with no gene match: 4. This CDR3 comprises 14 residues. Per germline, CDR1 SGHTA and CDR2 FQGTGA.

The CDR3 DNA reads as TGTGCCAGCGACGGGACAGGGGTTAATGGCTACACCTTC. Protein: CASDGTGVNGYTF. The chain employs TRBV2 and TRBJ1-2; TRBD1 matches 10 bases. V lost 8 bases and J lost 6; bases outside the gene matches: 6. The CDR3 contains 13 residues. CDR1 and CDR2 from the germline V gene are SNHLY and FYNNEI.

The chain employs TRBV10-2 and TRBJ1-2, with a tentative D call TRBD1 (5 bases). Between the trimmed V and J ends, which lost 4 bases and 2 bases, there was a span of 5 bases. Germline V CDR1 and CDR2: WSHSY, SAAADI. The CDR3 extends over 12 amino acids. The CDR3 here is CASSGQNYGYTF. CDR3 nucleotide sequence: TGCGCCAGCAGTGGACAGAACTATGGCTACACCTTC.

The CDR3 sequence: CASSPQQAGEAFF. CDR3 DNA sequence: TGTGCCAGCTCACCCCAACAGGCCGGTGAAGCTTTCTTT. The gene calls are TRBV18 and TRBJ1-1, with a tentative D call TRBD1 (5 bases). There are 13 residues in the CDR3. CDR1 is KGHSH and CDR2 is LQKENI in the germline V gene. The V end was cut by 3 bases, the J end by 7 bases, with 12 bases between.

This clone has a single count. The V and J genes are TRBV23-1 and TRBJ2-7; D unresolved. TRBV23-1 is an ORF for which the function is uncertain. The V end was cut by 4 bases, the J end by 7 bases, with 11 bases between. The CDR3 has 12 residues. The CDR3 reads CASSRCGREQYF. The CDR3 DNA follows: TGCGCCAGCAGTCGTTGCGGTCGGGAGCAGTACTTC.

The rearrangement uses TRBV19 and TRBJ1-1; TRBD1 matches 11 bases. With V trimmed by 4 bases and J by 5 bases, 6 bases remained unmatched. The CDR3 contains 15 residues. Germline CDR1 reads LNHDA; CDR2 reads SQIVND (reference sequence). The CDR3 is CASSKLGTGGTEAFF. CDR3 bases: TGTGCCAGTAGTAAACTCGGGACAGGGGGAACTGAAGCTTTCTTT.

The V call is TRBV5-4, the J call TRBJ2-1; D is undetermined. The CDR3 contains 15 residues. The germline V and J ends were trimmed by 0 bases and 8 bases, with 15 bases remaining between them. CDR1 SGHNT and CDR2 YYREEE come from the germline V gene (reference sequence). CDR3 in amino acids: CASSLEGQRRDEQFF. The CDR3 DNA is TGTGCCAGCAGCTTGGAGGGCCAGCGTCGGGATGAGCAGTTCTTC.

The chain has TRBV27 and TRBJ1-1; D gene unclear. Germline lookup yields CDR1 MNHEY and CDR2 SMNVEV (reference sequence). Trimming cost V 0 bases and J 10 bases, with 21 bases left between them. This CDR3 has 16 residues. As DNA, the CDR3 is TGTGCCAGCAGTTTATCGTCCCTAAGGGCCCCCCGTGGAGCTTTCTTT. Translation: CASSLSSLRAPRGAFF.

The rearrangement joins TRBV19 to TRBJ2-1, with a tentative D call TRBD2 (5 bases). This CDR3 spans 16 amino acids. The germline gives CDR1 LNHDA, CDR2 SQIVND (reference sequence). V lost 0 bases and J lost 3, with 12 bases in between. CDR3 region: CASSIEPGRVYNEQFF. In nucleotides, the CDR3 is TGTGCCAGTAGTATAGAACCGGGAAGGGTCTACAATGAGCAGTTCTTC.

This clone occurred once. The chain carries TRBV5-8 and TRBJ2-7; D uncertain. The CDR3 is 14 residues long. Trimming removed 3 bases at V and 0 bases at J, with 10 bases between. CDR1 is SGHTS and CDR2 is YDEGEE in the germline V gene. CDR3 loop: CASSSSASSYEQYF. The DNA of the CDR3 is TGTGCCAGCAGCTCTTCCGCGTCCTCCTACGAGCAGTACTTC.